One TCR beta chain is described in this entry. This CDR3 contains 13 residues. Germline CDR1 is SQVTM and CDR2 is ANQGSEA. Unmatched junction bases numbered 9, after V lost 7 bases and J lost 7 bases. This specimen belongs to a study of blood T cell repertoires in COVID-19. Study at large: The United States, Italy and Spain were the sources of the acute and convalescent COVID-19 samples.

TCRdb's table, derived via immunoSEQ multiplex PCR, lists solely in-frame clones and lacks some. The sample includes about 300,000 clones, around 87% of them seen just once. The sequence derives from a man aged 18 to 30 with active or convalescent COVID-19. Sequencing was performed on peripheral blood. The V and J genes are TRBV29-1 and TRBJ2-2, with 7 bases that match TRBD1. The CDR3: CSGMTGSGGELFF. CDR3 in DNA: TGCAGCGGCATGACAGGGTCGGGCGGGGAGCTGTTTTTT.